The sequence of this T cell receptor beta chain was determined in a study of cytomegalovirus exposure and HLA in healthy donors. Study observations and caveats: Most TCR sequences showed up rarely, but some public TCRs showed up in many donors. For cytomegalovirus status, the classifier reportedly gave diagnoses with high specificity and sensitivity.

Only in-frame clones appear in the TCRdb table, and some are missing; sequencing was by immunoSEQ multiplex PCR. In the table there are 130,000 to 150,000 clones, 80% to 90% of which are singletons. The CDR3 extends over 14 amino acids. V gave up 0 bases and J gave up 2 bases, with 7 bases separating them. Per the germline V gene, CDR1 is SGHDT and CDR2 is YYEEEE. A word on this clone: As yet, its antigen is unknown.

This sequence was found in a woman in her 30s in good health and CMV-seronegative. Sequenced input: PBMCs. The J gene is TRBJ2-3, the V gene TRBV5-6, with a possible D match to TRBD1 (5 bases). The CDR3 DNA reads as TGTGCCAGCAGCTTGGAGGACATCACAGATACGCAGTATTTT. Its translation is CASSLEDITDTQYF.